This T cell receptor (beta chain) was identified in a study of breast tumors, draining lymph nodes, adjacent tissues. Study results and limitations: Luminal-like breast cancer showed significantly higher tumor–nontumor repertoire similarity than basal-like. Tumor TCR diversity was below lymph nodes but above nontumor tissue. Data fit most tumor T cells coming from lymph node, expanding in tumor.

Germline CDR1 reads DFQATT; CDR2 reads SNEGSKA (reference sequence). The CDR3 spans 13 residues. Trimming cost V 6 bases and J 0 bases, with 12 bases left between them. Comment on this clonotype: Its antigen is not known.

TCRdb independently ran MiXCR on the multiplex PCR reads; one entry per CDR3 protein. The sample holds some 120,000 distinct CDR3 sequences, about 20% seen once. Breast cancer patients provided tissue from their axillary draining lymph nodes. The chain joins TRBV20-1 to TRBJ2-7; D possibly corresponds to TRBD2 (6 bases). The TCR originated in a female donor with breast cancer. Some clones in this sample may be carry-over from other donors' samples. The material sequenced was axillary lymph node tissue. CDR3 residues: CSARRESSYEQYF. The CDR3 DNA is TGCAGTGCGAGACGGGAGAGCTCCTACGAGCAGTACTTC.